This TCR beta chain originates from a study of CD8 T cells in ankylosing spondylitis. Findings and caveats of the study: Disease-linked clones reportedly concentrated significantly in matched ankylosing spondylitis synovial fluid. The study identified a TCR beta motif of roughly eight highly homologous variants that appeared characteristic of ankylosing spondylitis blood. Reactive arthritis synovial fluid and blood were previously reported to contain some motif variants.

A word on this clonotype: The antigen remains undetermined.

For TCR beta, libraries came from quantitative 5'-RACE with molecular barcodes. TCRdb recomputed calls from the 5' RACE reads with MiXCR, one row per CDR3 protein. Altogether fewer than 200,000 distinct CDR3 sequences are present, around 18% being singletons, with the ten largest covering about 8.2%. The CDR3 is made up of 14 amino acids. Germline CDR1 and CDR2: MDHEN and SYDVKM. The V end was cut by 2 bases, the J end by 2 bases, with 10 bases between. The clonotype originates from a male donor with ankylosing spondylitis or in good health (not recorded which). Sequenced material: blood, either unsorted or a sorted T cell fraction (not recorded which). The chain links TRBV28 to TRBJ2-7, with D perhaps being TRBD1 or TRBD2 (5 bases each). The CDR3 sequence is CASSLPGRTYEQYF. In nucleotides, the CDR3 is TGTGCCAGCAGTTTACCGGGACGGACCTACGAGCAGTACTTC.